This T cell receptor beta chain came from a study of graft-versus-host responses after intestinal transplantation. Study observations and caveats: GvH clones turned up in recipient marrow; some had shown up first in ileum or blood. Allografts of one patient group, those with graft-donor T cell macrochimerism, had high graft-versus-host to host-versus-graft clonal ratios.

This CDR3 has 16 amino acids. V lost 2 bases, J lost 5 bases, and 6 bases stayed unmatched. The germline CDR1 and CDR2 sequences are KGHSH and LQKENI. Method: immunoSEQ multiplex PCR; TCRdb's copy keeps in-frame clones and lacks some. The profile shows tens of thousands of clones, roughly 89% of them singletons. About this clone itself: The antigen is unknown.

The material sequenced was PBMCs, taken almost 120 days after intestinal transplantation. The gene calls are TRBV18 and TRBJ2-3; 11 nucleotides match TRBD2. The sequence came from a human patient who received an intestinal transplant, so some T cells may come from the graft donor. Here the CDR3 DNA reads TGTGCCAGCTCACCATATACTAGCGGGAGCGGAGATACGCAGTATTTT. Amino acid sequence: CASSPYTSGSGDTQYF.